Listed here are 9 T cell receptor beta chains from one sample, sequenced in a study of T cell clones after liver transplantation. Profiling relied on immunoSEQ multiplex PCR, and the TCRdb table lists in-frame clones only, not all of them. Seen here are some 70,000 clones, 80% observed once, and the top ten hold 0.6%. Source: CD4+ T cells from blood, taken before liver transplant. These TCRs come from a human donor who received a liver transplant.

The CDR3: CASSLLPIYGYTF. DNA for the CDR3: TGTGCCAGCAGCCTATTACCAATCTATGGCTACACCTTC. The chain joins TRBV28 to TRBJ1-2; D uncertain. V dropped 6 bases and J dropped 4 bases, with 12 bases sitting between them. The CDR3 is made up of 13 amino acids. Germline lookup yields CDR1 MDHEN and CDR2 SYDVKM.

CDR3 DNA: TGCGCCAGCAGCCCCGGACCGAGATCAATGAACACTGAAGCTTTCTTT. Its translation is CASSPGPRSMNTEAFF. The rearrangement uses TRBV5-1 and TRBJ1-1; D unclear. Germline CDR1 reads SGHRS; CDR2 reads YFSETQ. Trimming took 4 bases from V and 0 from J, leaving 16 bases between them. CDR3 size: 16 residues. Full variable domain (rest looked up from reference TRBV5-1 and TRBJ1-1): KAGVTQTPRYLIKTRGQQVTLSCSPISGHRSVSWYQQTPGQGLQFLFEYFSETQRNKGNFPGRFSGRQFSNSRSEMNVSTLELGDSALYLCASSPGPRSMNTEAFFGQGTRLTVV.

V usage is TRBV6-6 and J usage is TRBJ1-1, with 7 bases fitting TRBD1. V was clipped by 5 bases and J by 3 bases; unmatched bases: 9. Germline V gives CDR1 MNHNY, CDR2 SVGAGI (reference sequence). The CDR3 is made up of 15 amino acids. CDR3 sequence reads: CASSNERGRDTEAFF. The CDR3 bases are TGTGCCAGCAGTAACGAGAGGGGGCGAGACACTGAAGCTTTCTTT.

The chain carries TRBV10-3 and TRBJ2-1, with TRBD2 matching over 10 bases. Germline V lookup: CDR1 ENHRY, CDR2 SYGVKD. Trimming at V came to 6 bases and at J to 7 bases, leaving 3 bases not matched to a gene. This CDR3 comprises 13 residues. CDR3 coding DNA: TGTGCCATCAGACTAGCGGGACATAATGAGCAGTTCTTC. Protein sequence: CAIRLAGHNEQFF.

The V call is TRBV27, the J call TRBJ2-1; TRBD2 aligns across 11 bases. V gave up 7 bases and J gave up 8 bases; unmatched junction bases: 10. Germline V gene lookup returns CDR1 MNHEY and CDR2 SMNVEV (reference sequence). This CDR3 is built from 15 residues. Written as DNA, the CDR3 is TGTGCCAGCAAGTTACTAGCGGGAGTCCTCCATGAGCAGTTCTTC. This translates into CASKLLAGVLHEQFF.

The gene calls are TRBV6-5 and TRBJ1-2; D gene unclear. Looked up from germline, CDR1 is MNHEY and CDR2 is SVGAGI. CDR3 length equals 13 residues. The ends were cut back, 1 base at V and 6 bases at J, with 9 bases in the middle. The CDR3: CASSYYPRNGYTF. In nucleotides, the CDR3 is TGTGCCAGCAGTTACTACCCCCGGAATGGCTACACCTTC.

This clone was seen once. The genes are TRBV9 and TRBJ2-3, with D perhaps TRBD1 (6 bases). Germline CDR1 SGDLS, CDR2 YYNGEE. The CDR3 consists of 14 residues. Trimming pared 3 bases from V and 1 base from J, leaving 9 bases between. The CDR3 sequence: CASSADRGTDTQYF. The DNA for the CDR3 is TGTGCCAGCAGCGCGGACAGAGGCACAGATACGCAGTATTTT. Full variable domain (missing parts from reference TRBV9 and TRBJ2-3): DSGVTQTPKHLITATGQRVTLRCSPRSGDLSVYWYQQSLDQGLQFLIQYYNGEERAKGNILERFSAQQFPDLHSELNLSSLELGDSALYFCASSADRGTDTQYFGPGTRLTVL.

The chain is built from TRBV15 and TRBJ2-3; 10 bases agree with TRBD1. Losses at the gene ends were 5 bases for V and 3 bases for J; bases not matched to a gene: 5. CDR1 is LNHNV and CDR2 is YYDKDF in the germline V gene (reference sequence). The CDR3 runs 15 residues. CDR3 nucleotide sequence: TGTGCCACCAGCGAGGGGGACAGGGGAACAGATACGCAGTATTTT. As protein: CATSEGDRGTDTQYF.

The chain recombines TRBV6-5 with TRBJ2-1; 12 nucleotides match TRBD2. Losses at the gene ends were 8 bases for V and 4 bases for J; bases not matched to a gene: 6. Germline CDR1 MNHEY, CDR2 SVGAGI. The CDR3 extends over 15 amino acids. CDR3 sequence: CASRGGLAGYNEQFF. The CDR3 DNA sequence: TGTGCCAGCCGGGGCGGACTAGCGGGATACAATGAGCAGTTCTTC.